A single sample gave rise to the 6 T cell receptor beta chains below, sequenced in a study of cytomegalovirus exposure and HLA in healthy donors. With 60 Vbeta and 13 Jbeta primers, the PCR was carried out. Produced via immunoSEQ multiplex PCR; TCRdb's table is partial and in-frame only. This table has some 170,000 clones, around four fifths appearing once. Sequencing was done on a sample of PBMCs. All receptors derive from a girl aged 2 to 9 in good health and CMV-seropositive.

The V gene is TRBV5-1, the J gene TRBJ2-2; 11 positions agree with TRBD1. CDR3 length: 15 residues. Trimming removed 4 bases from V and 5 bases from J; junction bases left unmatched: 4. The germline V gene encodes CDR1 SGHRS and CDR2 YFSETQ. This CDR3 reads CASSQGQGETGELFF. For the CDR3, the DNA is TGCGCCAGCAGCCAGGGACAGGGGGAAACCGGGGAGCTGTTTTTT.

The CDR3 reads CATSLLREGNEQYF. DNA for the CDR3: TGTGCCACCAGCCTACTACGGGAGGGTAACGAGCAGTACTTC. V is TRBV15 and J is TRBJ2-7, with 8 bases that match TRBD2. After removal of 5 bases from V and 5 bases from J, the junction contained 8 bases not matched to a gene. Germline values: CDR1 LNHNV, CDR2 YYDKDF (reference sequence). CDR3 length equals 14 residues.

The chain links TRBV7-8 to TRBJ1-4; 8 bases are a match to TRBD1. The CDR3 is 16 amino acids. CDR1 SGHVS and CDR2 FQNEAQ come from the germline V gene. The trim removed 4 bases at V and 0 bases at J, leaving 4 bases unmatched. The DNA of the CDR3 is TGTGCCAGCAGCTACGACAGGGGAGCAACTAATGAAAAACTGTTTTTT. Its translation is CASSYDRGATNEKLFF.

V is TRBV28 and J is TRBJ2-3; 15 bases fit TRBD2. V lost 7 bases and J lost 4; bases outside the gene matches: 6. The CDR3 has 16 residues. Germline values: CDR1 MDHEN, CDR2 SYDVKM. CDR3 amino acids: CASTGTSGRNADTQYF. The DNA of the CDR3 is TGTGCCAGCACCGGGACTAGCGGGAGGAATGCAGATACGCAGTATTTT.

The chain links TRBV7-9 to TRBJ2-7; D gene uncertain. V was clipped by 1 base and J by 3 bases, with 4 bases between them. CDR1 is SEHNR, CDR2 FQNEAQ, per germline (reference sequence). The length of the CDR3 is 12 residues. CDR3 in DNA: TGTGCCAGCAGCTTAGTTCTCTACGAGCAGTACTTC. Translation gives CASSLVLYEQYF. Filled out from reference TRBV7-9 and TRBJ2-7, the complete variable domain reads DTGVSQNPRHKITKRGQNVTFRCDPISEHNRLYWYRQTLGQGPEFLTYFQNEAQLEKSRLLSDRFSAERPKGSFSTLEIQRTEQGDSAMYLCASSLVLYEQYFGPGTRLTVT.

The rearrangement links TRBV27 to TRBJ2-7; 9 positions match TRBD2. The V segment lost 2 bases and the J segment 0 bases; nucleotides outside the gene matches: 8. CDR3 length: 17 residues. The germline V gene has CDR1 MNHEY and CDR2 SMNVEV (reference sequence). CDR3 nucleotide sequence: TGTGCCAGCAGTTTAATGGGGCCAGCGGGAGGCTCCTACGAGCAGTACTTC. Amino acids: CASSLMGPAGGSYEQYF.